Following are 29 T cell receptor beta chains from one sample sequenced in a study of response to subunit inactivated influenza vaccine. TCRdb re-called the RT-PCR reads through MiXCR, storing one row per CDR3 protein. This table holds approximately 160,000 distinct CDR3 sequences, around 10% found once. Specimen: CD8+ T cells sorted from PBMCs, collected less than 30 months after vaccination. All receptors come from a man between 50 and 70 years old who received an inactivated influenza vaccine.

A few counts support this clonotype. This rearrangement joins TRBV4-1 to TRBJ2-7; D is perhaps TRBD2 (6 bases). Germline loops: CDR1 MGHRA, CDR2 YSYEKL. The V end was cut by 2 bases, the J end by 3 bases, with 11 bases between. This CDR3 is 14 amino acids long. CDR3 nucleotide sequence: TGCGCCAGCAGCCAAAACTCGGGGGACTACGAGCAGTACTTC. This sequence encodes CASSQNSGDYEQYF.

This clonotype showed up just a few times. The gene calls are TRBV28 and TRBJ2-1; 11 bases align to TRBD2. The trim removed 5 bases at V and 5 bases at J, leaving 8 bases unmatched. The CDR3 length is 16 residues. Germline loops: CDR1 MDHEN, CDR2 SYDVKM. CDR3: CASSLRTSGRHNEQFF. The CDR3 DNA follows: TGTGCCAGCAGTCTCCGGACTAGCGGGCGGCACAATGAGCAGTTCTTC.

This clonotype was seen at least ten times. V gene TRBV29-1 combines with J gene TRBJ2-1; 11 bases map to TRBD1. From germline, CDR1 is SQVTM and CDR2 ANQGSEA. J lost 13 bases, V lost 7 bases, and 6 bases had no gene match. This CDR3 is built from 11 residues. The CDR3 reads CSAQDRGLQFF. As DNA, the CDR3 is TGCAGCGCTCAGGACAGGGGGCTCCAGTTCTTC.

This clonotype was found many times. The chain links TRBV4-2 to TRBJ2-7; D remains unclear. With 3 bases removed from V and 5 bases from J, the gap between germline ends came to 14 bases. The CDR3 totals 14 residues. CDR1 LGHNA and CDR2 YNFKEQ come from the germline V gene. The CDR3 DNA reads TGTGCCAGCAGCCATGAGATAGCCTACCACGAGCAGTACTTC. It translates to CASSHEIAYHEQYF.

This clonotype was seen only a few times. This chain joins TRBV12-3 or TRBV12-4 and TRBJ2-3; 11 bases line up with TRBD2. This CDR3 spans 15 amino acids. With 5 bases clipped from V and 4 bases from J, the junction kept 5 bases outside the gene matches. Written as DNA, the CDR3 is TGTGCCAGCAGTGAGGGACTAGCGGATGCAGATACGCAGTATTTT. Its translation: CASSEGLADADTQYF.

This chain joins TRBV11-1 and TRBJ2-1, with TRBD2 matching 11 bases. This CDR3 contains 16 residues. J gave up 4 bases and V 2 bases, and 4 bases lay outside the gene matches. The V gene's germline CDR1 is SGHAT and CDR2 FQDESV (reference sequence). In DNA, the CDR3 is TGTGCCAGCAGCTTATCTGGACTAGCGGGTTACAATGAGCAGTTCTTC. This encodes CASSLSGLAGYNEQFF.

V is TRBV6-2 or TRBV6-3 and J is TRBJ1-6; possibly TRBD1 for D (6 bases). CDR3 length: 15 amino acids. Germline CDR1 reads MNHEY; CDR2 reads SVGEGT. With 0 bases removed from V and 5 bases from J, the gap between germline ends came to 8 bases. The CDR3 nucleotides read TGTGCCAGCAGTTACTCAACAGGGAATAATTCACCCCTCCACTTT. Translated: CASSYSTGNNSPLHF.

The CDR3 is CASRSRGQYQETQYF. The DNA for the CDR3 is TGTGCCAGCAGATCCCGGGGGCAGTACCAAGAGACCCAGTACTTC. The chain has TRBV12-3 or TRBV12-4 and TRBJ2-5, with D perhaps matching TRBD1 or TRBD2 (6 bases each). The CDR3 loop spans 15 amino acids. Trimming removed 6 bases from V and 0 bases from J, with 14 bases in between.

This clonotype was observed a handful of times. DNA for the CDR3: TGCGCCAGCAGTGAGTCCGGCGGAACCTACGAGCAGTACTTC. Its translation: CASSESGGTYEQYF. The chain uses TRBV10-2 and TRBJ2-7, with no clear D. V lost 0 bases and J 2 bases, leaving 8 bases between the germline ends. The CDR3 has 14 residues. Germline lookup yields CDR1 WSHSY and CDR2 SAAADI.

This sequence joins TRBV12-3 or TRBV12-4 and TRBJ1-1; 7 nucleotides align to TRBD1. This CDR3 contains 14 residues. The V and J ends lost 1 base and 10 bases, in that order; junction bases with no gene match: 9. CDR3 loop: CASSLGTGTSGAFF. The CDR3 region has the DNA TGTGCCAGCAGTTTAGGGACAGGTACCAGTGGAGCTTTCTTT.

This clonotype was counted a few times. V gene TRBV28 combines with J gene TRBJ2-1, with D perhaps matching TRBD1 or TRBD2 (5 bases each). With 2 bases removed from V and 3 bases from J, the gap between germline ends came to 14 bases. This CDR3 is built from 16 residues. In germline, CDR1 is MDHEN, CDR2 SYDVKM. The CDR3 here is CASSLRGAPNYNEQFF. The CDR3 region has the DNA TGTGCCAGCAGTTTACGAGGGGCCCCTAACTACAATGAGCAGTTCTTC.

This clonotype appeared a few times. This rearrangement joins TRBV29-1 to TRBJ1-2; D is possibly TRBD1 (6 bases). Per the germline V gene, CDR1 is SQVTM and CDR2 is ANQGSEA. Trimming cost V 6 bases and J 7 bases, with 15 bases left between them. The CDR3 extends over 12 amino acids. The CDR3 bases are TGCAGCGTCCCGGGATCCAGGGGTGGCTACACCTTC. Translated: CSVPGSRGGYTF.

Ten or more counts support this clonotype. The DNA of the CDR3 is TGCAGCGTTGAAGGTACTAGCGGGAGGTCGTCGACCTACAATGAGCAGTTCTTC. This encodes CSVEGTSGRSSTYNEQFF. The chain combines TRBV29-1 with TRBJ2-1; TRBD2 matches at 12 bases. Germline V gene data show CDR1 as SQVTM and CDR2 as ANQGSEA. This CDR3 spans 18 amino acids. The V gene end was trimmed by 1 base and the J gene end by 2 bases; junction bases not matched to a gene: 9.

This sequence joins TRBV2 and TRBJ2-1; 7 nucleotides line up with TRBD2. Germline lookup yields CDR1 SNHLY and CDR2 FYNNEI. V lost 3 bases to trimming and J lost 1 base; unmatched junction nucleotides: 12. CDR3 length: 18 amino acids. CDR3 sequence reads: CASSDPEWTGGSYNEQFF. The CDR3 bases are TGTGCCAGCAGTGATCCGGAGTGGACGGGAGGATCCTACAATGAGCAGTTCTTC.

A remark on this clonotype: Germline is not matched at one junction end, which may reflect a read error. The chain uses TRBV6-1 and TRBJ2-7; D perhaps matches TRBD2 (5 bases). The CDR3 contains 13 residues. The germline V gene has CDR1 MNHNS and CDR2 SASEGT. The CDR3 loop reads CSSSLQPSYEQYF. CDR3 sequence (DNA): TGTTCCAGCAGTCTGCAGCCTAGCTATGAGCAGTACTTC.

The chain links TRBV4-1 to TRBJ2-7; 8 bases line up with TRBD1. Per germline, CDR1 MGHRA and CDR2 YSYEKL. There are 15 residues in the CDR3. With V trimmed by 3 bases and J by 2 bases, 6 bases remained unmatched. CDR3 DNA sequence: TGCGCCAGCAGCCAGACAGGGGACGACCCCTACGAGCAGTACTTC. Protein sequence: CASSQTGDDPYEQYF.

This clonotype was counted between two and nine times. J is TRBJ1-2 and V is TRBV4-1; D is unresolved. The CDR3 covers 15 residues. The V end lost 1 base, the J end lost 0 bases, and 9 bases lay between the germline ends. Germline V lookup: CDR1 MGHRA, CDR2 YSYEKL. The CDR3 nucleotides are TGCGCCAGCAGCCAAGTGGTCAGAGCTAACTATGGCTACACCTTC. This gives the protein CASSQVVRANYGYTF.

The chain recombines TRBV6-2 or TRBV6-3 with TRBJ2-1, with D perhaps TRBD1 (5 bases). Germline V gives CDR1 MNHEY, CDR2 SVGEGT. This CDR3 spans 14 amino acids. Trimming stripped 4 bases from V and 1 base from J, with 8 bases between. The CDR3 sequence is CASSLTESYNEQFF. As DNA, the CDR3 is TGTGCCAGCAGTTTGACAGAATCCTACAATGAGCAGTTCTTC.

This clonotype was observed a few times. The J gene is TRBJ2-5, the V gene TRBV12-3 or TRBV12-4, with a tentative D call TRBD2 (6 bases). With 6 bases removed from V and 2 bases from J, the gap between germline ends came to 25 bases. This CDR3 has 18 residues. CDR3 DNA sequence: TGTGCCAGCAGCCCGAGTCCCCAGACTAGTTTGGGGCAAGAGACCCAGTACTTC. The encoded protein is CASSPSPQTSLGQETQYF.

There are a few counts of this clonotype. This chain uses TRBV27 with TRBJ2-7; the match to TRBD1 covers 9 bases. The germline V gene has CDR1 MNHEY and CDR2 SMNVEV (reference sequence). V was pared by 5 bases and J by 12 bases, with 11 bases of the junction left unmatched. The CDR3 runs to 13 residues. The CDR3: CASSESQGALVYF. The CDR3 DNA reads TGTGCCAGCAGTGAATCACAGGGGGCCCTCGTGTACTTC.

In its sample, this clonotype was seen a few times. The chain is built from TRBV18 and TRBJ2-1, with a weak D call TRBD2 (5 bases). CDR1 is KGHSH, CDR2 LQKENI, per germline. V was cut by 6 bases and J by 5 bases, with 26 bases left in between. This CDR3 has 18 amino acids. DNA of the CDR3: TGTGCCAGCTCCCACGCCGGAGGTGGAACCCTCCTACACAATGAGCAGTTCTTC. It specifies CASSHAGGGTLLHNEQFF.

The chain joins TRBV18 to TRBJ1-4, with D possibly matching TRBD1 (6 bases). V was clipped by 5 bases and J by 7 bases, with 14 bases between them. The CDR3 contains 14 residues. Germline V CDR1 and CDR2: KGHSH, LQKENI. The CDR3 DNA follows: TGTGCCAGCTCAGGACCGGGACATCTTGAAAAACTGTTTTTT. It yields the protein CASSGPGHLEKLFF.

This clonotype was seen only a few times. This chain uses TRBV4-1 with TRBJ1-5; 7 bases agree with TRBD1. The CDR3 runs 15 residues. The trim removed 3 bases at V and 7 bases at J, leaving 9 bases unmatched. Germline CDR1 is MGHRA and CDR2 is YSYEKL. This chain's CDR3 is CASSQGDSPSQPQHF. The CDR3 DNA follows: TGCGCCAGCAGCCAGGGGGACAGTCCGAGCCAGCCCCAGCATTTT.

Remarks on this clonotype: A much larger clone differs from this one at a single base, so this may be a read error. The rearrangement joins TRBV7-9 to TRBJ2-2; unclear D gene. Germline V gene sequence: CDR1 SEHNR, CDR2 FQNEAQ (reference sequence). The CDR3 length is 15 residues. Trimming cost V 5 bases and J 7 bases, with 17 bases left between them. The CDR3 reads CASSQARGAYGELFF. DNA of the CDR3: TGTGCCAGCAGCCAGGCCAGAGGAGCGTACGGGGAGCTGTTTTTT.

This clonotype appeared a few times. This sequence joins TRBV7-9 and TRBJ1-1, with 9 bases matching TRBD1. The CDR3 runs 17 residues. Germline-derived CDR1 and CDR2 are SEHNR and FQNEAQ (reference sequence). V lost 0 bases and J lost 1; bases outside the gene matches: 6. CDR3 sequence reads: CASSLAGQGWGNTEAFF. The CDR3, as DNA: TGTGCCAGCAGCTTAGCGGGACAGGGTTGGGGGAACACTGAAGCTTTCTTT.

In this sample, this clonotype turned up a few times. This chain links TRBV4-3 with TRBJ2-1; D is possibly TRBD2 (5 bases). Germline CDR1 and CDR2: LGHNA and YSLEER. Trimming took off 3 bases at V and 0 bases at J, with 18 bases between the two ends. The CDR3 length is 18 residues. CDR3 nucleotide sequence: TGCGCCAGCAGCCACGTTTCTGTTGGGAGCGGCTCCTACAATGAGCAGTTCTTC. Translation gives CASSHVSVGSGSYNEQFF.

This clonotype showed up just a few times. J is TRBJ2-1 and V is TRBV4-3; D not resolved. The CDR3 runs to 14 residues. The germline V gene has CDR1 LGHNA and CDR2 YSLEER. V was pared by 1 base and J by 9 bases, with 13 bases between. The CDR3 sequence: CASSQVPLNGEQFF. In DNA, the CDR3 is TGCGCCAGCAGCCAAGTCCCCCTAAACGGTGAGCAGTTCTTC.

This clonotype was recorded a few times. As DNA, the CDR3 is TGTGCCAGCAGCCAAGACGGGACTAGCGGATTAGAGCAGTACTTC. It codes for CASSQDGTSGLEQYF. This sequence joins TRBV4-2 and TRBJ2-7, with TRBD2 matching over 11 bases. With 0 bases clipped from V and 7 bases from J, the junction kept 5 bases outside the gene matches. CDR1 is LGHNA and CDR2 is YNFKEQ in the germline V gene. CDR3 length: 15 residues.

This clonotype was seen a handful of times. CDR3 DNA sequence: TGTGCCAGCTCAACCATGAGTTCACCGGGGGAGCTGTTTTTT. Residues: CASSTMSSPGELFF. The chain carries TRBV18 and TRBJ2-2; no definite D call. Germline lookup yields CDR1 KGHSH and CDR2 LQKENI. The CDR3 runs to 14 residues. V was clipped by 5 bases and J by 8 bases, with 15 bases between them.